The TCR beta chain under discussion was sequenced for a study of CD8+CD57+ T cells in acquired aplastic anemia. Turning to the study itself: The sorted CD4+ and CD8+ cells yielded an average around 3 ug of DNA.

Comment on this clonotype: Antigen unknown.

Profiling that covered TCR beta VDJ and CDR3 relied on genomic DNA as its template. TCRdb re-called the reads through MiXCR, storing one row per CDR3 protein. In the table there are hundreds of thousands of distinct CDR3 sequences, roughly a third of which are singletons. V was cut by 6 bases and J by 3 bases, with 8 bases left in between. CDR1 is DFQATT, CDR2 SNEGSKA, per germline (reference sequence). The CDR3 is 11 amino acids. The patients chosen for sequencing had shown expansion of CD8+CD57+ cells (detected by flow cytometry). Everyone among the patients had severe acquired aplastic anemia. Study-wide points: Patients and controls had in common twenty-nine CD8+ CDR3 sequences. The CD8+ Simpson's diversity of patients and controls was not significantly different.

J is TRBJ2-5 and V is TRBV20-1, with no clear D. Sequenced input: sorted CD4+, CD8+, or CD8+CD57+ T cells (not recorded which) from PBMCs. The receptor was derived from a human donor with aplastic anemia. Here the CDR3 reads CSAPGEETQYF. In nucleotides, the CDR3 is TGCAGTGCCCCTGGTGAAGAGACCCAGTACTTC.